Below, 3 T cell receptor beta chains from the same sample are listed, as sequenced in a study of T cells in Graves' hyperthyroidism and ophthalmopathy (dated by TCRdb to about 2019). Library creation used multiplex PCR. Sequenced on an Illumina HiSeq 2000. The TCR beta CDR3 regions were amplified from the RNA transcripts. The TCR CDR3 was subjected to a first round of RT-PCR using the HTBI primer set and the Qiagen OneStep RT-PCR kit. TCRdb trimmed public reads at Q25 via fastp, called clones via MiXCR and kept in-frame beta chains. When rows share a CDR3 protein, they turn into one entry using the most common DNA and genes. The sample table contains about 400,000 distinct CDR3 sequences; only one count was recorded for 12% to 15% of them. The ten largest clones take up 5.3% of the sample. The specimen sequenced was blood. Every receptor here comes from a woman aged 18 to 35 with Graves' hyperthyroidism.

This clonotype was counted between two and nine times. The gene calls are TRBV3-1 and TRBJ1-2; D uncertain. This CDR3 has 16 residues. In germline, CDR1 is LGHDT, CDR2 YNNKEL (reference sequence). Trimming took 0 bases from V and 1 from J, leaving 12 bases between them. CDR3 protein: CASSQEAVALNYGYTF. DNA of the CDR3: TGTGCCAGCAGCCAAGAGGCCGTGGCCCTTAACTATGGCTACACCTTC.

This clonotype was seen repeatedly, ten times or more. The rearrangement joins TRBV6-1 to TRBJ2-1; possible D gene TRBD2, 5 bases. The CDR3 covers 14 residues. Germline V CDR1 and CDR2: MNHNS, SASEGT. V was clipped by 4 bases and J by 10 bases, with 17 bases between them. CDR3 in amino acids: CASSARGLSREQFF. For the CDR3, the DNA is TGTGCCAGCAGTGCCCGGGGTCTTTCTAGGGAGCAGTTCTTC.

This clonotype was seen more than once but under ten times. This chain uses TRBV7-9 with TRBJ2-7; possibly TRBD1 for D (6 bases). The CDR3 is 14 amino acids. CDR1 SEHNR and CDR2 FQNEAQ come from the germline V gene (reference sequence). Trimming pared 1 base from V and 6 bases from J, leaving 13 bases between. CDR3 loop: CASSLGGGMGEQYF. The CDR3 coding sequence is TGTGCCAGCAGCTTAGGAGGGGGAATGGGCGAGCAGTACTTC.